This TCR beta chain was identified in a study of T-cell memory formation after mild COVID-19. Overall study: Each donor largely had its own TCR clusters.

Details on this clonotype: Its specificity is unknown.

The germline gives CDR1 MNHEY, CDR2 SVGAGI. V was trimmed by 7 bases and J by 2 bases, leaving 13 bases between them. The CDR3 contains 14 residues. In TCRdb, the 5' RACE reads were re-called with MiXCR into one record per CDR3 protein. The data show around 200,000 distinct CDR3 sequences, around a sixth seen once. General observations from the study: Specificity for SARS-CoV-2 was not confirmed among the second-wave clones peaking on day 37. Shrinking CD4+ clones resided mostly in CM and EM, and CD8+ ones in EMRA. Clones shrinking from day 15 to 85 showed even CD4/CD8 mixes; later expanders tilted CD4+.

The chain links TRBV6-5 to TRBJ2-3; no reliable D call. The receptor was derived from a man aged 18-30 years who had mild COVID-19 (a few samples of this study predate the infection). Cell type and time point are not known. The sample consisted of PBMCs or a T cell subset sorted from them (not recorded which). The CDR3 spells CASTRTISTDTQYF. CDR3 nucleotide sequence: TGTGCCAGCACGCGGACCATATCCACAGATACGCAGTATTTT.